These T cell receptor beta chains were read from a single sample in a study of T cell responses to AZD1222 COVID-19 vaccine. Sequencing used immunoSEQ multiplex PCR; TCRdb keeps in-frame clones, though not all of them. The profile shows 130,000 to 150,000 clones, roughly 90% of them singletons. Sequenced here: peripheral blood, sampled on day 0 of AZD1222 vaccination. The receptors derive from an adult in good health. CDR3s include the opening cysteine and the closing phenylalanine or tryptophan. A D gene is named only where the DNA matches it firmly. Where a row states a size, it is once, few, many or the class of an expanded clone; other rows omit it.

D gene | J gene | V gene | clone size | CDR3 protein | CDR3 DNA
TRBD2 | TRBJ2-7 | TRBV27 | . | CASASGLAGGYEQYF | TGTGCCAGCGCTTCAGGACTAGCGGGTGGTTACGAGCAGTACTTC
TRBD1 | TRBJ1-2 | TRBV4-3 | . | CASSQDRGTGANYGYTF | TGCGCCAGCAGCCAAGATAGAGGGACAGGAGCTAACTATGGCTACACCTTC
TRBD2 | TRBJ2-1 | TRBV28 | . | CASTQILAGGLNEQFF | TGTGCCAGCACCCAAATCCTAGCGGGAGGCCTTAATGAGCAGTTCTTC
. | TRBJ1-5 | TRBV11-2 | . | CASSLVGENQPQHF | TGTGCCAGCAGCTTAGTAGGGGAAAATCAGCCCCAGCATTTT
. | TRBJ1-6 | TRBV9 | . | CASSVTSRYNSPLHF | TGTGCCAGCAGCGTCACATCCCGCTATAATTCACCCCTCCACTTT
. | TRBJ2-6 | TRBV6-5 | . | CASGMGGSGANVLTF | TGTGCCAGCGGCATGGGGGGCTCTGGGGCCAACGTCCTGACTTTC
. | TRBJ1-5 | TRBV11-2 | . | CASSLGTGSPNQPQHF | TGTGCCAGCAGCTTAGGTACGGGTTCGCCGAATCAGCCCCAGCATTTT
. | TRBJ1-6 | TRBV27 | . | CASSGGESHNSPLHF | TGTGCCAGCAGTGGGGGGGAATCCCATAATTCACCCCTCCACTTT
. | TRBJ2-3 | TRBV4-3 | . | CASSQDPPVDYLTDTQYF | TGCGCCAGCAGCCAAGATCCCCCGGTGGACTACCTCACAGATACGCAGTATTTT
. | TRBJ2-3 | TRBV28 | . | CASYDWASTDTQYF | TGTGCCAGCTACGACTGGGCTAGCACAGATACGCAGTATTTT
. | TRBJ2-4 | TRBV5-4 | . | CASTSGGGNIQYF | TGTGCCAGCACCTCAGGGGGGGGAAACATTCAGTACTTC
. | TRBJ1-5 | TRBV21-1 | . | CASSTPTRVEGRGGNQPQHF | TGTGCCAGCAGCACGCCGACTCGAGTGGAGGGGCGAGGAGGAAATCAGCCCCAGCATTTT
. | TRBJ2-1 | TRBV24-1 | . | CATSDFSRGDEQFF | TGTGCCACCAGTGATTTCTCCAGAGGGGATGAGCAGTTCTTC
. | TRBJ1-2 | TRBV4-1 | . | CASSHPRRGGGYGYTF | TGCGCCAGCAGCCATCCCCGAAGGGGAGGCGGCTATGGCTACACCTTC
. | TRBJ1-6 | TRBV5-6 | . | CASSLGSTSSYNSPLHF | TGTGCCAGCAGCTTAGGCTCTACCTCTTCCTATAATTCACCCCTCCACTTT
. | TRBJ2-6 | TRBV27 | . | CASSPGANVLTF | TGTGCCAGCAGCCCTGGGGCCAACGTCCTGACTTTC
. | TRBJ2-7 | TRBV5-4 | once | CASSSGGSYEQYF | TGTGCCAGCAGCTCTGGGGGCTCCTACGAGCAGTACTTC
. | TRBJ2-2 | TRBV29-1 | once | CSVQPRQTNTGELFF | TGCAGCGTCCAACCCAGGCAAACGAACACCGGGGAGCTGTTTTTT
. | TRBJ2-7 | TRBV7-9 | once | CASSPVGHEQYF | TGTGCCAGCAGCCCTGTGGGGCACGAGCAGTACTTC
. | TRBJ1-1 | TRBV4-3 | . | CASSQEGGWTEAFF | TGCGCCAGCAGCCAAGAAGGTGGGTGGACTGAAGCTTTCTTT
TRBD2 | TRBJ2-7 | TRBV5-5 | . | CASRGLAGVGQQYF | TGTGCCAGCAGAGGACTAGCGGGGGTTGGTCAGCAGTACTTC
. | TRBJ1-5 | TRBV6-1 | . | CASSEWGGGDQPQHF | TGTGCCAGCAGTGAATGGGGGGGAGGTGATCAGCCCCAGCATTTT
TRBD1 | TRBJ1-4 | TRBV30 | . | CAWSPTGGPATNEKLFF | TGTGCCTGGAGTCCGACAGGGGGACCTGCAACTAATGAAAAACTGTTTTTT
. | TRBJ2-7 | TRBV25-1 | . | CASSEWGAAVYEQYF | TGTGCCAGCAGTGAATGGGGGGCAGCCGTATACGAGCAGTACTTC
. | TRBJ1-2 | TRBV7-9 | few | CASSFFSGTNYGYTF | TGTGCCAGCAGCTTCTTCTCGGGGACTAACTATGGCTACACCTTC
. | TRBJ1-1 | TRBV30 | . | CAWGGTAPMNTEAFF | TGTGCCTGGGGCGGGACTGCTCCTATGAACACTGAAGCTTTCTTT
. | TRBJ2-3 | TRBV7-2 | . | CASSLAFGVAYSTDTQYF | TGTGCCAGCAGCTTAGCTTTTGGAGTGGCCTATAGCACAGATACGCAGTATTTT
TRBD1 | TRBJ1-5 | TRBV28 | . | CASSADRGPNQPQHF | TGTGCCAGCAGTGCGGACAGGGGCCCCAATCAGCCCCAGCATTTT
. | TRBJ2-2 | TRBV27 | . | CASLRRVGGELFF | TGTGCCAGCCTAAGGAGGGTTGGGGGGGAGCTGTTTTTT
TRBD2 | TRBJ2-1 | TRBV7-2 | . | CASSLGPSGANEQFF | TGTGCCAGCAGCTTAGGTCCTAGCGGGGCCAATGAGCAGTTCTTC
TRBD1 | TRBJ2-7 | TRBV19 | . | CASSRETGRQYF | TGTGCCAGTAGTAGGGAGACAGGGAGGCAGTACTTC
TRBD2 | TRBJ2-7 | TRBV9 | . | CASSSTTSGRKGEQYF | TGTGCCAGCAGCTCGACGACTAGCGGGAGAAAAGGCGAGCAGTACTTC
. | TRBJ1-1 | TRBV7-2 | . | CASSLGMNTEAFF | TGTGCCAGCAGCTTAGGAATGAACACTGAAGCTTTCTTT
. | TRBJ1-4 | TRBV7-8 | . | CASSLEQGEKLFF | TGTGCCAGCAGCTTAGAACAGGGTGAAAAACTGTTTTTT
. | TRBJ1-5 | TRBV6-5 | few | CASSRQINQPQHF | TGTGCCAGCAGTAGACAGATAAATCAGCCCCAGCATTTT
. | TRBJ2-7 | TRBV7-3 | . | CASSLDSSYEQYF | TGTGCCAGCAGCTTAGACAGCTCCTACGAGCAGTACTTC
. | TRBJ2-2 | TRBV28 | . | CASSFFGQAPTGELFF | TGTGCCAGCAGTTTCTTCGGGCAGGCTCCCACCGGGGAGCTGTTTTTT
. | TRBJ2-7 | TRBV11-2 | . | CASSSLTATYEQYF | TGTGCCAGCAGCTCCTTGACAGCAACCTACGAGCAGTACTTC
TRBD1 | TRBJ1-4 | TRBV6-4 | few | CASSVVETGVRNEKLFF | TGTGCCAGCAGTGTCGTTGAAACAGGGGTTCGAAATGAAAAACTGTTTTTT
. | TRBJ1-5 | TRBV5-6 | . | CASSYSVVGGDQPQHF | TGTGCCAGCAGCTACTCCGTCGTAGGGGGGGATCAGCCCCAGCATTTT
TRBD1 | TRBJ1-4 | TRBV6-2/TRBV6-3 | . | CASSYSGTGDEKLFF | TGTGCCAGCAGTTACTCGGGGACAGGGGATGAAAAACTGTTTTTT
. | TRBJ2-3 | TRBV5-4 | . | CASSLDEYTDTQYF | TGTGCCAGCAGCTTGGATGAGTACACAGATACGCAGTATTTT
. | TRBJ1-1 | TRBV30 | . | CAWSGTGKTFSNTEAFF | TGTGCCTGGAGCGGAACAGGGAAAACTTTCTCGAACACTGAAGCTTTCTTT
. | TRBJ2-1 | TRBV25-1 | . | CASSRYYSYNEQFF | TGTGCCAGCAGTAGATATTACTCCTACAATGAGCAGTTCTTC
. | TRBJ1-2 | TRBV19 | . | CASRTPGTRNYGYTF | TGTGCCAGTAGGACCCCCGGGACACGGAACTATGGCTACACCTTC
. | TRBJ2-7 | TRBV12-3/TRBV12-4 | . | CASSLTGGISF | TGTGCCAGCAGTTTAACCGGGGGCATTAGTTTC
. | TRBJ2-7 | TRBV21-1 | . | CASSTLDRVKYYEQYF | TGTGCCAGCAGCACCCTCGACAGGGTTAAGTACTACGAGCAGTACTTC